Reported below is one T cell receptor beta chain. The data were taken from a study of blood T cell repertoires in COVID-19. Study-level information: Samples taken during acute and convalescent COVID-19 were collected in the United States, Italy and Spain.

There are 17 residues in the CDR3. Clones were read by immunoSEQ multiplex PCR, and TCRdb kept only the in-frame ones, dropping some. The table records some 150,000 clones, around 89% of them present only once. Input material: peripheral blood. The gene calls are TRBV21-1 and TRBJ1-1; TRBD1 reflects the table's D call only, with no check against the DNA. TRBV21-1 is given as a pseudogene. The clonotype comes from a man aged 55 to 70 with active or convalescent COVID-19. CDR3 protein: CASSKVGQGHPDTEAFF. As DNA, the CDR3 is TGTGCCAGCAGCAAGGTGGGACAGGGCCACCCGGACACTGAAGCTTTCTTT.